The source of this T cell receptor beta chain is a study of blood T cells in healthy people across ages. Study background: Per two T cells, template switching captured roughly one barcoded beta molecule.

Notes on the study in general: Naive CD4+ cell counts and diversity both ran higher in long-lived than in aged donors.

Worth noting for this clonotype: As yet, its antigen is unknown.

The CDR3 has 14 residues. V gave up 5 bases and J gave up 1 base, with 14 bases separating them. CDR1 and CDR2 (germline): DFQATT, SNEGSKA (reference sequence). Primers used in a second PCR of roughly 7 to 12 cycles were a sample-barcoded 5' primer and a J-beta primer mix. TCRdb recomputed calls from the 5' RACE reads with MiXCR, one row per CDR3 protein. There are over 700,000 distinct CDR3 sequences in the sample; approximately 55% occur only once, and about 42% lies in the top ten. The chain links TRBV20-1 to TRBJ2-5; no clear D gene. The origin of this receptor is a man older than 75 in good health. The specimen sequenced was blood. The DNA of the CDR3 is TGCAGTGCTTCCCCAGTACAGCTCCAAGAGACCCAGTACTTC. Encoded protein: CSASPVQLQETQYF.